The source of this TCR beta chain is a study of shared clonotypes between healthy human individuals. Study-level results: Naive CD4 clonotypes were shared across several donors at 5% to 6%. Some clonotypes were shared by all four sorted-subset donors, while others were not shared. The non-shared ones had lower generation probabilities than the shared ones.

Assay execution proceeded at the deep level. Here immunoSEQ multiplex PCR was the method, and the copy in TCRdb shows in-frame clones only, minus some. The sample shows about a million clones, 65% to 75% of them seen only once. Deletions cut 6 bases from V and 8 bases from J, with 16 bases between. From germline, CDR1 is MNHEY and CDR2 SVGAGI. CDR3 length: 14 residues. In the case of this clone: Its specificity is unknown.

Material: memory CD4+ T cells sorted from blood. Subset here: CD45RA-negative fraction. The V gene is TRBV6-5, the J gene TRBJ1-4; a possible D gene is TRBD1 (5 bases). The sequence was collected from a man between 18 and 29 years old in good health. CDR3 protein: CASRPGGREEKLFF. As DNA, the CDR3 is TGTGCCAGCAGACCCGGGGGAAGGGAAGAAAAACTGTTTTTT.